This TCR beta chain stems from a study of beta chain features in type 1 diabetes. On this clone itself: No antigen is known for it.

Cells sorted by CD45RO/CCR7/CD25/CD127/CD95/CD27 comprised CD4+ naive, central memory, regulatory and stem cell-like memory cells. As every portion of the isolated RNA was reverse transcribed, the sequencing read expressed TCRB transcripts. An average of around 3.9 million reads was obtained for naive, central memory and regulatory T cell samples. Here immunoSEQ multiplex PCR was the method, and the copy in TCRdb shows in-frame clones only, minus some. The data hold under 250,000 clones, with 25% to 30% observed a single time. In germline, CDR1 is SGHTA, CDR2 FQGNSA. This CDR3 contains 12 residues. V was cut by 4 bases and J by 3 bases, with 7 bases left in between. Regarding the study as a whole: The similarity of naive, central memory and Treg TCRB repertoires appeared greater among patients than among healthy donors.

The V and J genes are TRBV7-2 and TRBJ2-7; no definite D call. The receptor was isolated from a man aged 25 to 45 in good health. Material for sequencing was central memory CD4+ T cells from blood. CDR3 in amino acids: CASSYQLYEQYF. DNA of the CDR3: TGTGCCAGCAGCTACCAACTCTACGAGCAGTACTTC. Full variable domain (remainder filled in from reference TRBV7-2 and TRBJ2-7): GAGVSQSPSNKVTEKGKDVELRCDPISGHTALYWYRQSLGQGLEFLIYFQGNSAPDKSGLPSDRFSAERTGGSVSTLTIQRTQQEDSAVYLCASSYQLYEQYFGPGTRLTVT.